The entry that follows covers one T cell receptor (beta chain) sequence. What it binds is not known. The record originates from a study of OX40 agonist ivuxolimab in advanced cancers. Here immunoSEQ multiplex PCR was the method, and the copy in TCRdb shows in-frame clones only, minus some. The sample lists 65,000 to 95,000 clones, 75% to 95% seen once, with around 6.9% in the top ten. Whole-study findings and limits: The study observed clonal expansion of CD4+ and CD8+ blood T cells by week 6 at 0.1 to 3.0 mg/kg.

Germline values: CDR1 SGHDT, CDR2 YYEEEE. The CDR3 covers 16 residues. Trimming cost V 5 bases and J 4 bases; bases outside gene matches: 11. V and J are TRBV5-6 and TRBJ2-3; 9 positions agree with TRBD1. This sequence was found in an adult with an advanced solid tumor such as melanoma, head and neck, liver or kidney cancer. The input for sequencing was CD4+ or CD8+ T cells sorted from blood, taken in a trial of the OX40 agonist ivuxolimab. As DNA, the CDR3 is TGTGCCAGCAGACGGGAACAGGGGGCTTGGGCAGATACGCAGTATTTT. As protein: CASRREQGAWADTQYF. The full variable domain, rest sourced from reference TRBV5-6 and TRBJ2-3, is DAGVTQSPTHLIKTRGQQVTLRCSPKSGHDTVSWYQQALGQGPQFIFQYYEEEERQRGNFPDRFSGHQFPNYSSELNVNALLLGDSALYLCASRREQGAWADTQYFGPGTRLTVL.